This T cell receptor beta chain was sequenced for a study of Graves' ophthalmopathy and Graves' hyperthyroidism. Whole-study results and caveats: Ophthalmopathy versus stable hyperthyroidism: 13-signature model gave about 87% sensitivity, 81.08% specificity.

About this clonotype: No antigen is known for it. Germline is not matched at one junction end, which may reflect a read error.

The sequenced template was RNA, covering the TCR beta CDR3 region. A first-round RT-PCR used HTBI primers, followed by a second-round multiplex PCR. In TCRdb, the multiplex PCR reads were re-called with MiXCR into one record per CDR3 protein. Among around 1.1 million distinct CDR3 sequences listed, 35% to 40% were seen once. This TCR was sampled from an adult man with Graves' hyperthyroidism. Material: peripheral blood or thyroid tissue (not recorded which).

The CDR3 here is CASSVGPGGNQPRHF. The CDR3 DNA sequence: TGTGCCAGCAGCGTAGGGCCCGGAGGGAATCAGCCCCGGCATTTT. The chain couples TRBV9 to TRBJ1-5, with D unresolved. CDR1 and CDR2 (germline): SGDLS, YYNGEE. There are 15 residues in the CDR3.